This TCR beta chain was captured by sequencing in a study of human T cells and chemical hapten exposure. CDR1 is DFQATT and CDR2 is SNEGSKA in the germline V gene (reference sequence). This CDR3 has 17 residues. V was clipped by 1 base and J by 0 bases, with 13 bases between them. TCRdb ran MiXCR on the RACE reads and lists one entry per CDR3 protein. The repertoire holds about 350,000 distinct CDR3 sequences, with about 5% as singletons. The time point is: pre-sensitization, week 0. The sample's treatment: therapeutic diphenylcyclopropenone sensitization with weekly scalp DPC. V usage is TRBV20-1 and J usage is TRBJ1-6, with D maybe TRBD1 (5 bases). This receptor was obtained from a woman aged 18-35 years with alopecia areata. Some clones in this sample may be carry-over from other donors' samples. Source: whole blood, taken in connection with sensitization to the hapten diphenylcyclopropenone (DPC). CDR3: CSARAPTGDSYNSPLHF. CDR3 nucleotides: TGCAGTGCTAGAGCCCCAACAGGAGACTCCTATAATTCACCCCTCCACTTT.